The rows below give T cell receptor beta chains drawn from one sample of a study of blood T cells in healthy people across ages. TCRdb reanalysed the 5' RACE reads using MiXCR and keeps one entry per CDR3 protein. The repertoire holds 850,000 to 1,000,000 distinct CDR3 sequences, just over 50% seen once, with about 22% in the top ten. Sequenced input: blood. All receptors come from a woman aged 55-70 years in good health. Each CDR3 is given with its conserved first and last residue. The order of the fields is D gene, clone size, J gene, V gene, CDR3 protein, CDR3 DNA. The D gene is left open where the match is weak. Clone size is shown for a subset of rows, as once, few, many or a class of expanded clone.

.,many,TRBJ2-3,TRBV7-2,CASSPALSTDTQYF,TGTGCCAGCAGCCCCGCCTTAAGCACAGATACGCAGTATTTT
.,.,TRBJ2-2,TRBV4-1,CASSQVLPTLTGELFF,TGCGCCAGCAGCCAAGTCTTACCCACTCTAACCGGGGAGCTGTTTTTT
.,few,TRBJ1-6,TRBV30,CAFGRTNSPLHF,TGTGCCTTCGGCAGGACTAATTCACCCCTCCACTTT
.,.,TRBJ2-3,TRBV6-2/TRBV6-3,CASSYLGQPPDTQYF,TGTGCCAGCAGTTATCTCGGGCAACCCCCAGATACGCAGTATTTT
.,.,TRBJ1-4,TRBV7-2,CASSLVPSVGRSTNEKLFF,TGTGCCAGCAGCTTAGTGCCCTCGGTTGGGAGGTCGACTAATGAAAAACTGTTTTTT
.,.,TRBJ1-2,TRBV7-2,CASSSPEFRGGYTF,TGTGCCAGCAGCTCCCCGGAATTCAGAGGGGGCTACACCTTC
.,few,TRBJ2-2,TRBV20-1,CSARDYQGRRNTGELFF,TGCAGTGCTAGAGATTATCAGGGTCGCAGGAACACCGGGGAGCTGTTTTTT
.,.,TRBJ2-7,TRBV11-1,CASSTGGGAYEQYF,TGTGCCAGCAGCACAGGGGGGGGCGCATACGAGCAGTACTTC
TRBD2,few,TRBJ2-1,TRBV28,CASSTSGRAPGNEQFF,TGTGCCAGCAGTACTAGCGGGAGGGCCCCGGGCAATGAGCAGTTCTTC
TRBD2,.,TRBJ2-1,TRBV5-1,CASSLVQAGGADNEQFF,TGCGCCAGCAGCTTGGTACAAGCGGGAGGGGCGGACAATGAGCAGTTCTTC
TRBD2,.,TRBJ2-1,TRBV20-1,CSARTGRSYNEQFF,TGCAGTGCTAGAACCGGGAGGTCCTACAATGAGCAGTTCTTC
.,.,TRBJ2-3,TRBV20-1,CSARNWDGGTDTQYF,TGCAGTGCTAGAAATTGGGACGGAGGAACAGATACGCAGTATTTT
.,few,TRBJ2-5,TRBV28,CASSTLGGIGETQYF,TGTGCCAGCAGTACCCTAGGAGGGATTGGAGAGACCCAGTACTTC
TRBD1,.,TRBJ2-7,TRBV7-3,CASSSDRNSYGGEQYF,TGTGCCAGCAGCTCGGACAGGAATAGCTACGGCGGCGAGCAGTACTTC
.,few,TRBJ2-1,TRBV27,CASSTGFSSYNEQFF,TGTGCCAGCAGCACAGGATTCAGCTCCTACAATGAGCAGTTCTTC
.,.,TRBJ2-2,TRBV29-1,CSVVRENTGELFF,TGCAGCGTTGTTAGGGAAAACACCGGGGAGCTGTTTTTT
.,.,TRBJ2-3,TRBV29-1,CSVEGKNTDTQYF,TGCAGCGTTGAAGGGAAGAACACAGATACGCAGTATTTT
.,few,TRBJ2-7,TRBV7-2,CASSHFGGGSYEQYF,TGTGCCAGCAGCCACTTTGGAGGGGGGTCCTACGAGCAGTACTTC